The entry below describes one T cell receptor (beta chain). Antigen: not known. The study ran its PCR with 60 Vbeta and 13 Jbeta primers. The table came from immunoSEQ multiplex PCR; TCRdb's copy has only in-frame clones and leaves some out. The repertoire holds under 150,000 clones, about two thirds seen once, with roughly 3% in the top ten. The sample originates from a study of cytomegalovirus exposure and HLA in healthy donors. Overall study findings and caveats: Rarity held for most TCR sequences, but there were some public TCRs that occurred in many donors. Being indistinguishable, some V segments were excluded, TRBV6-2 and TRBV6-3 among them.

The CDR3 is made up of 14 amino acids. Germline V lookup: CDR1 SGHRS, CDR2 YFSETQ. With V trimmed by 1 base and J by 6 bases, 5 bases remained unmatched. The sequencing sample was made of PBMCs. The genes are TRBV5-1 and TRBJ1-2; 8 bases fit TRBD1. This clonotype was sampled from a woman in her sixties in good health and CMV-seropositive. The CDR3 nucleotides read TGCGCCAGCAGCTTGAGCGCAGGGGGCAATGGCTACACCTTC. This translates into CASSLSAGGNGYTF. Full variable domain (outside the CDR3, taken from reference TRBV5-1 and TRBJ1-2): KAGVTQTPRYLIKTRGQQVTLSCSPISGHRSVSWYQQTPGQGLQFLFEYFSETQRNKGNFPGRFSGRQFSNSRSEMNVSTLELGDSALYLCASSLSAGGNGYTFGSGTRLTVV.